This T cell receptor beta chain derives from a study of cytomegalovirus exposure and HLA in healthy donors. General study results and limits: It is likely that the observed cluster of highly shared sequence variants was a sequencing artifact. Reports credit the classifier with highly specific, highly sensitive diagnosis of cytomegalovirus status. Highest at DRB1 and lowest at HLA-C, TCR association rates differed among HLA loci in a later analysis.

Trimming removed 7 bases from V and 6 bases from J; junction bases left unmatched: 5. The CDR3 loop spans 14 amino acids. CDR1 and CDR2 (germline): MNHNS, SASEGT. Use of 60 Vbeta and 13 Jbeta primers characterized the PCR. Sequencing was performed with immunoSEQ multiplex PCR; in TCRdb, only in-frame clones are kept and a portion is missing. The sample carries about 110,000 clones, around 81% recorded once. This clone occurred a few times. The target antigen is unknown. The sequence came from a woman in her twenties or thirties in good health and CMV-seronegative. The chain recombines TRBV6-1 with TRBJ1-4; TRBD1 aligns across 10 bases. Sequencing used PBMCs. CDR3 coding DNA: TGTGCCAGCAAGACCGGGACAGGGGATGAAAAACTGTTTTTT. The encoded protein is CASKTGTGDEKLFF.